Sequencing of this TCR beta chain was carried out in a study of blood T cell repertoires in COVID-19 (dated by TCRdb to 2018 to 2020). Describing the broader study: The collaborator samples originated in the United States, Italy and Spain and spanned the acute and convalescent phases of COVID-19. Where available, HLA class I and class II types were taken from metadata supplied by the sample provider and were not determined by assay-based typing. The material from the prospective study consisted of cDNA or gDNA derived from T cells, B-cell-depleted T cells, or PBMCs. The sample metadata nearly always contained a de-identified subject ID, COVID-19 status, age in years and sex. Subjects who had been exposed to COVID-19, were actively infected with it, or had recovered from it provided the deeply sampled blood TCRbeta repertoires that made up the dataset. The repertoires were made available in a free public database intended to serve as a resource for research on the immune response to SARS-CoV-2. Samples were obtained from the ongoing ImmuneRACE study (first 160 participants) and from about 1,300 subjects provided by 6 global collaborators. What the study reported, not specific to this receptor: The quantity of clinical and demographic metadata differed by source and by participant and was supplied without curation.

This clone has a count of ten or more. Its binding antigen is unknown. No qualities accompany the bases; no much larger clone lies one base away. CDR1 and CDR2, looked up from the germline V gene, are ENHRY and SYGVKD. Including cysteine and phenylalanine, the CDR3 has 16 amino acids. Only the CDR3 DNA is retained, 48 bases long and in frame from the first base. Trimming at the junction amounts to 0 bases on V and 7 bases on J, and the germline ends lie 18 bases apart. Each collaborating institution followed its own protocols to collect whole blood in K2EDTA tubes. Collaborator samples were shipped for TCRbeta analysis as frozen whole blood, isolated PBMCs, or DNA extracted from either sample type. TCRbeta CDR3 regions were amplified from genomic DNA by means of the immunoSEQ Assay, a bias-controlled multiplex PCR. In the original analysis: Nucleated cell counts per sample were estimated from amplification of reference gene primers within the assay. Sequence reads were collapsed and filtered to measure the absolute abundance of every unique TCRbeta CDR3 rearrangement. Productive Simpson clonality was computed per sample as the square root of Simpson's diversity index over productive rearrangements. As stored in TCRdb, this immuneACCESS dataset retains in-frame rearrangements with V and J assigned. A fraction of the clones does not appear; measured against another copy, unresolved V genes explain less than half of the discrepancy, and the remainder lacks a known reason. V and J calls and clone size come straight from that table; D and trimming were deduced from the DNA. This sample lists roughly 200,000 clones; roughly 85% were detected once. The ten largest clones represent less than 9% of the sample.

The receptor was isolated from a woman aged 55-75 years with acute or convalescent COVID-19. The chain couples TRBV10-3 to TRBJ2-5; TRBD2 is possibly the D segment (6 matching bases). Source material: peripheral blood. The sequenced DNA: TGTGCCATCAGTGAGTCCGGGGCGCGGGGAATGGTGACCCAGTACTTC. It encodes CAISESGARGMVTQYF.